The sequence of this T cell receptor (beta chain) was determined in a study of post-analysis software for immune sequencing data. Study summary: Relapsing-remitting, secondary progressive and progressive-relapsing multiple sclerosis courses were included.

There are 17 residues in the CDR3. The ends lost 6 bases at V and 2 bases at J; junction bases unmatched: 6. CDR1 and CDR2 (germline): MGHDK, SYGVNS. cDNA libraries for TCR beta contained unique molecular identifiers. MiXCR was run by TCRdb on the PCR reads, yielding one entry per CDR3 protein. The sample holds about 810,000 distinct CDR3 sequences, under 70% seen once. The study, taken as a whole, reports: Compared with controls, patients showed significantly lower normalized Chao1 diversity. The five TRBV segments detected at higher frequency in patients than in controls included TRBV5-6, TRBV5-1 and TRBV20-1.

Regarding this clonotype: Its antigen is not identified.

The receptor was isolated from a girl under 18 with multiple sclerosis. Material: blood. The chain recombines TRBV25-1 with TRBJ2-6; 11 positions agree with TRBD1. The chain's CDR3 is CASSRDRGTPGANVLTF. The CDR3 bases are TGTGCCAGCAGCCGGGACAGGGGGACCCCTGGGGCCAACGTCCTGACTTTC.